The clone carrying this T cell receptor beta chain was observed a handful of times. This sample was taken from a study of T cells in Graves' hyperthyroidism and ophthalmopathy. RNA transcripts gave rise to amplified TCR beta CDR3 regions. With the HTBI primer set, the TCR CDR3 went through a first round of RT-PCR. TCRdb re-derived calls from the multiplex PCR reads in MiXCR, one entry per CDR3 protein. The repertoire holds 400,000 to 550,000 distinct CDR3 sequences, with 13% to 15% as singletons. This receptor was taken from a young woman with Graves' hyperthyroidism. The sample consisted of blood.

The CDR3 DNA reads TGCGCCAGCAGCTTGAACGGTGACAAAAACATTCAGTACTTC. Translating it yields CASSLNGDKNIQYF. The J gene is TRBJ2-4, the V gene TRBV5-1, with D unclear. Germline loops: CDR1 SGHRS, CDR2 YFSETQ. Trimming took off 1 base at V and 3 bases at J, with 8 bases between the two ends. CDR3 length equals 14 residues.